This T cell receptor (beta chain) was sequenced during a study of cytotoxic CD8 clonotypes in ibrutinib-treated CLL. At the level of the study: Response samples followed a median roughly 13 months of treatment, range 6 to 36.

TCRdb keeps only in-frame clones here, not all; method: immunoSEQ multiplex PCR. The sample shows 15,000 or so clones, about two thirds of them seen only once. Notes on this clone: The target antigen is unknown.

CDR1 is SGHTA and CDR2 is FQGNSA in the germline V gene. Trimming took off 4 bases at V and 4 bases at J, with 13 bases between the two ends. CDR3 length equals 14 residues. The study, taken as a whole, reports: In comparison with age-matched healthy donors, baseline clonality was higher and tracked circulating CD8+ T-cell counts.

The rearrangement joins TRBV7-2 to TRBJ1-2, with a tentative D call TRBD1 (5 bases). Sequencing used PBMCs, obtained before ibrutinib treatment. The source of this sequence is a human donor with chronic lymphocytic leukemia. CDR3 coding DNA: TGTGCCAGCAGCTCCAGGAGACAGCCCTATGGCTACACCTTC. Translation: CASSSRRQPYGYTF.